This T cell receptor beta chain was captured by sequencing in a study of cytomegalovirus exposure and HLA in healthy donors (dated by TCRdb to about 2017). Turning to the overall study: An earlier analysis of several hundred of the donors reported 250 to 350 Gb of sequence data and 120 million or so unique TCR beta sequences from about 200 million T cells. An early release that covered about 600 HLA-typed donors contained about 300 gigabases of sequencing data and some 87 million unique TCR sequences. Of the 350 to 400 genotyped donors, approximately 82% fell in the genetic ancestry cluster associated with self-reported Caucasian donors. The study aimed to test whether signatures of past pathogen exposure could be identified by cataloging public T cell receptors. The study used immunosequencing to profile the T cell repertoires of 600 to 850 subjects and linked those repertoires to cytomegalovirus serostatus. In addition to the first cohort of hundreds of subjects, a separate validation cohort of approximately 130 different subjects was used. To predict cytomegalovirus infection status, the study combined high-throughput TCR immunosequencing, statistical association of individual TCRs with disease status, and machine learning. A later analysis re-analyzed previously published TCR beta repertoires from roughly 630 donors and added high-resolution HLA genotyping to study TCR occurrence patterns. The later analysis used no new phenotypic data to find candidate immune exposures, relying instead on TCR beta sequences and their occurrence across donors. An earlier analysis of 587 of the donors used high-throughput TCR beta sequencing to judge whether each TCR beta V gene segment behaved as functional or pseudogenic. Donor age, sex, ethnicity and CMV serostatus were collected together with the repertoire data. A later genetic analysis took genome-wide SNP genotypes for about 60% of the roughly 670 donors and used that subset as a discovery cohort. All discovery cohort repertoires had been generated on a single sequencing platform. HLA typing covered class I and class II loci at four-digit resolution. The number of donors typed differed by locus, with 629-630 for A, B, C, DRB1 and DQB1, roughly 520 for DQA1, under 610 for DPA1, and some 450 for DPB1. Roughly 5 DR-DQ haplotypes were treated as single units for association and clustering because of strong linkage in the cohort. Across some 400 genotyped donors of the cohort, an average of about 240,000 unique TCR beta nucleotide sequences per donor were sequenced, and roughly 20% of those sequences were non-productive.

The cohort was made up of 500 to 800 healthy bone marrow donors. All cohort members were sampled while nominally healthy, although unrecorded immune exposures were likely present. The donor tested CMV seronegative, placing the donor among the 350 or so seronegative members of the cohort. A peripheral blood sample was provided by each donor, and peripheral blood mononuclear cells were used for TCR beta sequencing. The Qiagen DNeasy Blood Extraction Kit was used to extract genomic DNA from the blood cell samples. Overall study outcomes, separate from this receptor: Most CMV-associated TCR beta chains appeared to be HLA-restricted in a later analysis, and the HLA associations seemed to be driven largely by CMV exposure. In vitro tests confirmed that a few of the cytomegalovirus-associated TCR beta chains recognize cytomegalovirus antigens. The only immune exposure information available for the cohort was CMV serostatus. A further reported finding was that TCR beta sequences accurately predicted the HLA-A and HLA-B alleles for most subjects in the first cohort. In this cohort, only TCR beta chains were sequenced, and detectable features were limited by the absence of alpha or paired-chain data. Correlated functional status among segregating V segments might reflect linkage disequilibrium, but an unknown experimental factor could not be ruled out. When HLA alleles, especially DR and DQ, strongly co-occurred, TCR associations were difficult to assign to individual alleles. In a later analysis, several top co-occurrence clusters were reported to appear linked to parvovirus B19, influenza, CMV and Epstein-Barr virus. Some 15 rarely observed V segments, including chromosome 9 orphons, were excluded from the earlier analysis of 550 to 700 of the donors because counts were too low. While some public TCRs were present in many individuals, most TCR sequences turned up only very rarely across donors. The study listed over 150 TCR beta chains as associated with cytomegalovirus. In a later genetic analysis, a missense DCLRE1C variant was associated with V-gene and J-gene trimming of TCR beta chains, and the association was replicated in an independent cohort. According to a later genetic analysis, donors in an Asian-associated ancestry cluster had fewer N-insertions in productive TCRs than the roughly 700-donor mean. Because HLA typing was unavailable for some donors at each locus, only the typed subset was used in association tests. In an earlier analysis of 450 to 750 of the donors, most TCR beta V segments appeared in productive rearrangements about 87% or about 30% of the time, broadly matching IMGT annotations. Cytomegalovirus status was reported to be diagnosed by the classifier with high specificity and sensitivity in both the original and validation cohorts. A later analysis associated 15,000 to 20,000 TCR beta sequences with specific HLA alleles at a false discovery rate of 0.05. In a later analysis, the rate of TCR association differed among HLA loci, with DRB1 alleles having the most associated TCRs and HLA-C alleles having the fewest. The sequencing pipeline was judged likely to have produced a cluster of highly shared sequence variants as a technical artifact. According to the authors, the approach could potentially be generalized to other disease states and immunological phenotypes. A later analysis found that HLA-associated TCR beta chains were more clonally expanded and had lower generation probabilities than equally common non-associated chains. Some IMGT-functional V segments, including TRBV6-2 and TRBV6-3, could not be told apart with the 87-base-pair reads, so those segments were excluded. The presence/absence analyses assumed that sequencing depth was roughly uniform across donors, and that assumption may not be true.

Based on the germline V gene, the CDR1 and CDR2 sequences are SNHLY and FYNNEI. The CDR3 runs 17 residues from the cysteine to the phenylalanine. Kept here is only the CDR3 DNA, which spans 51 bases and is read in frame from base 1. V is reduced by 7 bases and J by 0 bases, leaving a spacing of 19 bases between them. Concerning this clone: The clone's antigen remains unknown. Base qualities are missing; no much larger clone stands one base away.

Preparation of the library involved the immunoSEQ multiplex PCR assay. For the multiplex PCR, a mixture combining 60 forward primers for TCR Vbeta segments and 13 reverse primers for TCR Jbeta segments was used. Amplification of the CDR3 region of rearranged TCR beta genes was performed with a multiplex PCR assay on genomic DNA. On the Illumina HiSeq System, the amplified TCR beta libraries were sequenced as 87-base-pair reads. The source study handled its data this way. Across the roughly 670 repertoires, a later analysis counted about 81 million unique TCR beta chains, 9 million to 14 million of which were shared by at least two donors. To remove PCR and sequencing errors, raw reads were error-corrected and collapsed into unique sequences using a nearest-neighbor algorithm that merged closely related sequences. To assign V, D and J gene segments, CDR3 sequences were aligned to IMGT reference sequences. For a sequence to be retained, a match of at least six nucleotides was required to both a V gene segment and a J gene segment. A rearrangement was called productive if the CDR3 had no stop codons and remained in frame with V and J, and every other rearrangement was called non-productive. CDR3 was defined by IMGT convention, running from the second conserved V-encoded cysteine to the conserved J-encoded phenylalanine. Sequences without an unambiguous match to a single V gene segment were excluded from the earlier analysis of 450 to 650 of the donors. In an earlier analysis of several hundred of the donors, V segments were called functional above 56.7% productive rearrangements and were called segregating when the between-donor standard deviation exceeded 5%. A statistical classification framework was built to diagnose cytomegalovirus status from the catalog of TCR beta chain sequences. In a later analysis, TCR nucleotide sequences were compared against IMGT/GENE-DB human TR gene sequences so that V and J genes could be assigned. Using the TCRdist pipeline, a later analysis assigned CDR3 sequences along with most-parsimonious VDJ recombination scenarios. A later analysis defined each TCR beta chain by its CDR3 amino acid sequence plus V-gene family, and excluded reads lacking a unique V-gene family. In a later analysis, approximately 640 highly shared, low-generation-probability nucleotide sequences were removed to address suspected cross-contamination and a sequencing artifact. For each public chain, a later analysis derived a clonal expansion index from normalized ranks of inferred template counts within each repertoire. In a later analysis, generation probabilities were computed with a VDJ recombination model fitted to out-of-frame rearrangements, and the resulting probabilities were checked against IGoR. In a later analysis, TCR-TCR, TCR-HLA and TCR-CMV co-occurrence was scored with hypergeometric tests, and a repertoire-size bias correction was applied to TCR pairs. To estimate false discovery rates, a later analysis permuted the HLA or CMV assignments 20 times. In a later analysis, co-occurring TCRs were grouped using DBSCAN, with TCRdist sequence similarity added in when clustering inside HLA-allele-positive subsets. Repertoires with fewer than 30,000 or more than 120,000 public chains, plus five repertoires with anomalous nucleotide sharing, were excluded from co-occurrence clustering. The source is immuneACCESS, and TCRdb retained only in-frame sequences with V and J called. Part of the clones is not carried over; for the studies checked, unresolved V genes explain less than half of this, and the remainder is unexplained. The V and J calls and clone size are taken from that table; D and trimming were inferred from the DNA. The sample table lists approximately 110,000 clones, 70% to 75% of them with a count of one. 4.1% of the sample lies in the top ten.

This receptor chain uses TRBV2 and TRBJ1-3; the D region possibly corresponds to TRBD1 (5 bases align). Input material: PBMCs. This TCR came from a woman between 40 and 55 years old in good health and CMV-seronegative. The CDR3 region has the sequence CASTIGGTAISGNTIYF. The bases read TGTGCCAGCACCATCGGGGGAACCGCGATCTCTGGAAACACCATATATTTT.